This TCR beta chain was found in a study of cytomegalovirus exposure and HLA in healthy donors. Notes on the study in general: Later analysis showed TCR association rates varying by HLA locus, highest for DRB1 and lowest for HLA-C. Rare TCR sequences predominated, though certain public TCRs were found in many donors.

In the case of this clone: Its matching antigen is unknown.

It was with 60 Vbeta and 13 Jbeta primers that the PCR ran. Some clones are missing from TCRdb's copy, which holds only in-frame ones; the method was immunoSEQ multiplex PCR. The data show more than 250,000 clones, about 90% seen once. The V gene's germline CDR1 is SGHTA and CDR2 FQGNSA. V was cut by 3 bases and J by 4 bases, with 16 bases left in between. The CDR3 extends over 15 amino acids. This chain uses TRBV7-2 with TRBJ2-7; perhaps TRBD2 as D (7 bases). This clonotype was obtained from a woman under 30 in good health and CMV-seronegative. The material sequenced was PBMCs. The CDR3 here is CASSFLRGGQYEQYF. The DNA of the CDR3 is TGTGCCAGCAGCTTTTTGAGGGGGGGCCAATACGAGCAGTACTTC.